A selection of T cell receptor beta chains follows, all from one sample in a study of T cell changes during pregnancy in multiple sclerosis. Assay used: immunoSEQ multiplex PCR; TCRdb lists only in-frame clones, some missing. This sample yields around 60,000 clones, of which around 90% are seen a single time; about 0.5% belongs to the top ten. Sequenced material: CD4+ T cells from peripheral blood mononuclear cells, taken after pregnancy. These TCRs come from a female donor in good health, enrolled as a control in a pregnancy study. Each CDR3 is given with its conserved first and last residue. Each record gives: V gene, clone size, D gene, J gene, CDR3 protein, CDR3 DNA. D genes are given only for firm matches. A clone size is listed for some rows: how often the clone was seen (once, few, many), or a class if it is expanded.

TRBV18	few	TRBD1	TRBJ1-5	CASSQNDRGGQPQHF	TGTGCCAGCTCACAAAACGACAGGGGAGGTCAGCCCCAGCATTTT
TRBV7-3	.	TRBD1	TRBJ2-2	CASSPGTGENTGELFF	TGTGCCAGCAGCCCCGGGACAGGGGAGAACACCGGGGAGCTGTTTTTT
TRBV25-1	.	TRBD1	TRBJ2-7	CASRPGQGAWNEQYF	TGTGCCAGCAGGCCGGGACAGGGGGCTTGGAACGAGCAGTACTTC
TRBV29-1	.	.	TRBJ2-1	CSLTPGLDLAYNEQFF	TGCAGCTTGACGCCGGGACTCGACCTTGCCTACAATGAGCAGTTCTTC
TRBV13	.	TRBD2	TRBJ2-2	CASSSGLAGAPALFF	TGTGCCAGCAGCTCCGGACTAGCGGGGGCCCCTGCGCTGTTTTTT
TRBV4-3	few	.	TRBJ1-2	CASSLGLDGYTF	TGCGCCAGCAGCCTTGGACTGGATGGCTACACCTTC
TRBV6-1	.	TRBD1	TRBJ2-3	CASSERQGASTDTQYF	TGTGCCAGCAGTGAGAGACAGGGTGCTAGCACAGATACGCAGTATTTT
TRBV16	once	TRBD1	TRBJ2-2	CASSPGTANTGELFF	TGTGCCAGCAGCCCCGGGACAGCGAACACCGGGGAGCTGTTTTTT
TRBV2	.	.	TRBJ1-3	CASSVNRGNTIYF	TGTGCCAGCAGTGTAAACAGGGGAAACACCATATATTTT
TRBV14	.	.	TRBJ2-7	CASSHALAYEQYF	TGTGCCAGCAGCCACGCTTTAGCCTACGAGCAGTACTTC
TRBV7-2	.	.	TRBJ2-2	CASGRAGRGTGELFF	TGTGCCAGCGGTCGGGCAGGGAGGGGGACCGGGGAGCTGTTTTTT
TRBV27	.	.	TRBJ1-1	CASSASGGVLAEAFF	TGTGCCAGCAGTGCCTCCGGGGGGGTCTTGGCTGAAGCTTTCTTT
TRBV10-3	.	.	TRBJ1-1	CAISVQLGNTEAFF	TGTGCCATCAGTGTCCAACTAGGGAACACTGAAGCTTTCTTT
TRBV2	.	TRBD1	TRBJ1-1	CASRGDRRNTEAFF	TGTGCCAGCAGAGGGGACAGGCGGAACACTGAAGCTTTCTTT
TRBV27	few	.	TRBJ1-6	CASSPGLPPLHF	TGTGCCAGCAGCCCGGGTCTTCCACCCCTCCACTTT
TRBV7-2	.	TRBD2	TRBJ2-3	CASSSSGVSADTQYF	TGTGCCAGCAGCTCAAGCGGGGTCTCGGCAGATACGCAGTATTTT
TRBV19	.	.	TRBJ2-3	CASSIVVGTPSGTTQYF	TGTGCCAGTAGTATAGTCGTCGGGACACCATCCGGGACGACGCAGTATTTT
TRBV7-9	few	.	TRBJ2-7	CASSLGFVGSDEQYF	TGTGCCAGCAGCTTAGGATTCGTCGGTAGCGACGAGCAGTACTTC
TRBV14	.	.	TRBJ1-3	CASSQLAGNTIYF	TGTGCCAGCAGCCAGTTAGCTGGAAACACCATATATTTT
TRBV6-5	.	.	TRBJ1-1	CASGLTQGNTEAFF	TGTGCCAGCGGGCTGACGCAGGGAAACACTGAAGCTTTCTTT
TRBV4-3	.	TRBD1	TRBJ1-2	CASSQDIWDRVYGYTF	TGCGCCAGCAGCCAAGATATCTGGGACAGGGTCTATGGCTACACCTTC
TRBV7-2	.	.	TRBJ2-5	CASSLAGGQETQYF	TGTGCCAGCAGCTTAGCGGGGGGGCAGGAGACCCAGTACTTC
TRBV11-3	.	TRBD1	TRBJ2-7	CASSIQGAINEQYF	TGTGCCAGCAGCATTCAGGGGGCTATCAACGAGCAGTACTTC
TRBV6-6	.	.	TRBJ1-2	CASSYSTGFGYGYTF	TGTGCCAGCAGTTACTCGACGGGATTCGGGTATGGCTACACCTTC
TRBV19	.	.	TRBJ1-2	CASSISGGRYGYTF	TGTGCCAGTAGTATTAGCGGGGGCCGCTATGGCTACACCTTC
TRBV5-4	.	TRBD2	TRBJ2-1	CASSLERGGTEQFF	TGTGCCAGCAGCTTGGAGCGGGGGGGCACTGAGCAGTTCTTC
TRBV11-3	once	.	TRBJ1-1	CASSLASGGNTEAFF	TGTGCCAGCAGCTTGGCCTCAGGAGGGAACACTGAAGCTTTCTTT
TRBV6-5	.	.	TRBJ1-2	CAIRGYDYGYTF	TGTGCCATCCGGGGATACGACTATGGCTACACCTTC
TRBV7-9	.	TRBD2	TRBJ2-5	CASSSLLAGETQYF	TGTGCCAGCAGCTCCCTCTTAGCGGGGGAGACCCAGTACTTC
TRBV2	.	TRBD1	TRBJ1-2	CASSATTGSNYGYTF	TGTGCCAGCAGCGCTACGACAGGGTCTAACTATGGCTACACCTTC
TRBV10-3	.	TRBD2	TRBJ2-1	CAISDVAGMEGEQFF	TGTGCCATCAGTGACGTAGCGGGGATGGAGGGTGAGCAGTTCTTC
TRBV18	.	TRBD1	TRBJ1-2	CASSPGQGYYGYTF	TGTGCCAGCTCACCAGGACAGGGCTACTATGGCTACACCTTC
TRBV5-4	.	TRBD1	TRBJ1-5	CASSLQGGNQPQHF	TGTGCCAGCAGCTTACAGGGGGGCAATCAGCCCCAGCATTTT
TRBV10-3	.	TRBD1	TRBJ1-1	CANGQGMNTEAFF	TGTGCCAACGGACAGGGGATGAACACTGAAGCTTTCTTT
TRBV10-3	.	.	TRBJ1-5	CAISDIRGYGNQPQHF	TGTGCCATCAGTGATATACGAGGATACGGCAATCAGCCCCAGCATTTT
TRBV19	.	.	TRBJ1-5	CASARRGADQPQHF	TGTGCCAGTGCCCGGCGGGGTGCGGATCAGCCCCAGCATTTT